Shown below are 24 T cell receptor beta chains from a single sample sequenced in a study of molecular identifiers for immune sequencing clone quantification. TCRdb reanalysed the PCR reads using MiXCR and keeps one entry per CDR3 protein. There are about 300,000 distinct CDR3 sequences in the sample; roughly 23% occur only once, and approximately 0.85% lies in the top ten. The sample comprised naive CD8+ T cells from blood, with Jurkat cell RNA spiked in. Documented subset: FACS-sorted CD8+CD4-CCR7+CD45RA+ naive T cells. These receptors originate from a human donor in good health. Some libraries in this study had Jurkat cell RNA spiked in.

The chain uses TRBV6-5 and TRBJ2-3; no clear D. Germline V gene lookup returns CDR1 MNHEY and CDR2 SVGAGI. The length of the CDR3 is 15 residues. Deletions cut 5 bases from V and 5 bases from J, with 17 bases between. CDR3 in DNA: TGTGCCAGCAGTGCCCCGAATCCGGGCATAGATACGCAGTATTTT. It is translated as CASSAPNPGIDTQYF.

Comments on this clonotype: A much larger clone differs from this one at a single base, so this may be a read error. The chain links TRBV12-3 or TRBV12-4 to TRBJ2-2, with TRBD1 as a possible D gene (7 bases). The CDR3 is 15 residues long. The CDR3 bases are TGTGCCAGCAGTTTTGTGACAGGGAACACCGGGGGGCTGTTTTTT. It encodes CASSFVTGNTGGLFF.

This clonotype occurred many times. The V gene is TRBV29-1, the J gene TRBJ2-3; tentative D call: TRBD1 (5 bases). Trimming left V 4 bases short and J 2 bases short, with 7 bases between. Germline CDR1 reads SQVTM; CDR2 reads ANQGSEA. This CDR3 has 12 residues. CDR3 DNA sequence: TGCAGCGTTGTGGACATCACAGATACGCAGTATTTT. It specifies CSVVDITDTQYF.

For this clonotype: Possible read error: a much larger clone is one base away. V is TRBV24-1 and J is TRBJ2-3; no clear D gene. The DNA matches TRBJ1-5 better at its end, which makes the J call doubtful. This CDR3 has 13 residues. Per the germline V gene, CDR1 is KGHDR and CDR2 is SFDVKD. The CDR3: CATSDLSVDTQHF. CDR3 coding DNA: TGTGCCACCAGTGATTTGTCGGTTGATACGCAGCATTTT.

The sample holds many counts of this clonotype. The rearrangement links TRBV14 to TRBJ2-1; no definite D call. The CDR3 runs to 13 residues. The germline V gene has CDR1 SGHDN and CDR2 FVKESK. V lost 0 bases to trimming and J lost 16 bases, with 16 bases between them. Here the CDR3 DNA reads TGTGCCAGCAGCCAAGACGAGTATGATTTCCCTTTCTTC. Translation: CASSQDEYDFPFF. Combining the CDR3 with reference TRBV14 and TRBJ2-1 gives the whole variable domain EAGVTQFPSHSVIEKGQTVTLRCDPISGHDNLYWYRRVMGKEIKFLLHFVKESKQDESGMPNNRFLAERTGGTYSTLKVQPAELEDSGVYFCASSQDEYDFPFFGPGTRLTVL.

The genes are TRBV20-1 and TRBJ2-2, with TRBD1 matching over 7 bases. There are 16 residues in the CDR3. J lost 2 bases, V lost 6 bases, and 12 bases had no gene match. Looked up from germline, CDR1 is DFQATT and CDR2 is SNEGSKA (reference sequence). CDR3 amino acids: CSARSLDRVNTGELFF. The CDR3 nucleotides are TGCAGTGCCCGATCTCTCGACAGGGTTAACACCGGGGAGCTGTTTTTT.

In its sample, this clonotype was seen many times. This rearrangement joins TRBV7-9 to TRBJ2-3; D is uncertain. Per germline, CDR1 SEHNR and CDR2 FQNEAQ (reference sequence). V lost 8 bases and J 4 bases, leaving 4 bases between the germline ends. The CDR3 is 10 amino acids. CDR3 amino acids: CASEADTQYF. Written as DNA, the CDR3 is TGTGCCAGCGAAGCAGATACGCAGTATTTT.

Notes on this clonotype: Possible read error: a much larger clone is one base away. This chain connects TRBV20-1 to TRBJ2-1, with a tentative D call TRBD1 (5 bases). Germline lookup yields CDR1 DFQATT and CDR2 SNEGSKA (reference sequence). Deletions cut 8 bases from V and 3 bases from J, with 17 bases between. The CDR3 totals 14 residues. For the CDR3, the DNA is TGCAGTCCACCCCCTGTGGACAACTACAATGAGCAGTTCTTC. It specifies CSPPPVDNYNEQFF.

This clonotype was picked up a small number of times. This sequence joins TRBV19 and TRBJ2-3; D is unclear. V lost 3 bases and J 4 bases, leaving 14 bases between the germline ends. Germline CDR1 and CDR2: LNHDA and SQIVND (reference sequence). The CDR3 consists of 15 residues. The CDR3 DNA reads as TGTGCCAGTAGTATTGTTGCGACGGCGTCAGATACGCAGTATTTT. Translated: CASSIVATASDTQYF.

This clonotype was found a few times. The chain employs TRBV7-9 and TRBJ2-2, with TRBD2 identical over 7 bases. The V and J ends lost 5 bases and 7 bases, in that order; junction bases with no gene match: 13. This CDR3 comprises 16 residues. The germline gives CDR1 SEHNR, CDR2 FQNEAQ (reference sequence). DNA of the CDR3: TGTGCCAGCAGCGAAATAGGGACTACCATCCACGGGGAGCTGTTTTTT. Translation gives CASSEIGTTIHGELFF.

This chain links TRBV7-9 with TRBJ2-7; D may be TRBD1 (6 bases). V was trimmed by 1 base and J by 9 bases, leaving 16 bases between them. The CDR3 totals 14 residues. Per the germline V gene, CDR1 is SEHNR and CDR2 is FQNEAQ (reference sequence). The CDR3 DNA is TGTGCCAGCAGCTTAGTCACAGGGTATAAGGGGCAGTACTTC. Residues: CASSLVTGYKGQYF.

About this clonotype itself: This clone may be a read error of a much larger clone one base away. The genes are TRBV29-1 and TRBJ1-3, with a possible D match to TRBD1 (5 bases). The germline V gene encodes CDR1 SQVTM and CDR2 ANQGSEA. The CDR3 totals 14 residues. CDR3: CGVGIPGGGNTIYF. The CDR3 bases are TGCGGCGTTGGTATCCCGGGGGGTGGAAACACCATATATTTT.

This clonotype has at least ten counts. The rearrangement joins TRBV19 to TRBJ1-1; D remains unclear. Trimming pared 2 bases from V and 0 bases from J, leaving 4 bases between. Germline CDR1 reads LNHDA; CDR2 reads SQIVND (reference sequence). The CDR3 consists of 13 residues. This chain's CDR3 is CASSIWMNTEAFF. The CDR3 DNA sequence: TGTGCCAGTAGTATATGGATGAACACTGAAGCTTTCTTT.

On this clonotype itself: One base away lies a much larger clone, so this may be a sequencing read error. The DNA of the CDR3 is TGTGCCAGCAGCTGGTCTAGCGGGAGCGAGCAGTACTTC. Encoded protein: CASSWSSGSEQYF. The J gene is TRBJ2-7, the V gene TRBV5-4; 10 nucleotides agree with TRBD2. The CDR3 has 13 amino acids. V was pared by 3 bases and J by 6 bases, with 3 bases of the junction left unmatched. Germline V gene sequence: CDR1 SGHNT, CDR2 YYREEE (reference sequence).

This clonotype has ten or more counts. This chain joins TRBV20-1 and TRBJ2-7; no definite D call. V lost 0 bases to trimming and J lost 0 bases, with 6 bases between them. The CDR3 is 13 amino acids. Germline CDR1 is DFQATT and CDR2 is SNEGSKA (reference sequence). The CDR3 DNA is TGCAGTGCTAGAGATAGGCGCTCCTACGAGCAGTACTTC. It is translated as CSARDRRSYEQYF.

In regard to this clonotype: This sequence may be a read error, since a much larger clone differs from it by one base. V gene TRBV4-2 combines with J gene TRBJ2-3, with 10 positions matching TRBD2. V trimming: 1 base; J trimming: 5 bases; junction bases outside the gene matches: 6. CDR3 length: 16 amino acids. Germline CDR1 and CDR2: LGHNA and YNFKEQ. CDR3 nucleotides: TGTGCCAGCAGCCAAGGTCCTAGCGGGAGTATAGATACGCAGTATTTT. Translating gives CASSQGPSGSIDTQYF.

This clonotype occurred once. A single base separates this from a much larger clone, so it may be a read error. The V gene is TRBV5-3, the J gene TRBJ2-7, with D unresolved. TRBV5-3 is an ORF; its function is uncertain. The length of the CDR3 is 15 residues. CDR3: CASSQPDVSSYGQYF. As DNA, the CDR3 is TGTGCCAGCAGCCAACCGGACGTCTCCTCCTACGGGCAGTACTTC.

In its sample, this clonotype was seen many times. The chain combines TRBV9 with TRBJ1-1; weak D call: TRBD1 (5 bases). CDR3 length equals 12 residues. CDR1 SGDLS and CDR2 YYNGEE come from the germline V gene. V was shortened by 4 bases and J by 7 bases, with 11 bases between the two germline ends. DNA for the CDR3: TGTGCCAGCAGCATCCAGGGACGTGAAGCTTTCTTT. It translates to CASSIQGREAFF. Based on the CDR3 plus reference TRBV9 and TRBJ1-1, the full variable domain is DSGVTQTPKHLITATGQRVTLRCSPRSGDLSVYWYQQSLDQGLQFLIQYYNGEERAKGNILERFSAQQFPDLHSELNLSSLELGDSALYFCASSIQGREAFFGQGTRLTVV.

Remarks on this clonotype: The junction and the germline gene differ at one end; a read error may be behind it. The chain is built from TRBV15 and TRBJ1-6; D is possibly TRBD1 (5 bases). CDR3 length: 13 amino acids. Germline assignment: CDR1 LNHNV and CDR2 YYDKDF (reference sequence). The CDR3 region has the DNA TGTGCCACCAGCAGAGACTGGGGGTCACCCCCCCACTTT. Translation: CATSRDWGSPPHF.

This clonotype was detected only a few times. The final CDR3 position lacks the conserved phenylalanine or tryptophan, pointing to a likely read error. CDR3 residues: CASRSTAWGEEKLFS. The CDR3 DNA follows: TGCGCCAGCAGGTCCACAGCCTGGGGAGAAGAAAAACTGTTTTCT. V gene TRBV5-1 combines with J gene TRBJ1-4; D unresolved. The CDR3 covers 15 residues. Germline V gives CDR1 SGHRS, CDR2 YFSETQ. V was trimmed by 5 bases and J by 8 bases, leaving 19 bases between them.

Ten or more counts support this clonotype. The chain uses TRBV12-3 or TRBV12-4 and TRBJ1-3; no firm D call. The V and J ends lost 3 bases and 0 bases respectively, with 6 bases between them. The CDR3 totals 14 residues. CDR3 loop: CASSLSRSGNTIYF. In nucleotides, the CDR3 is TGTGCCAGCAGTTTGTCCCGCTCTGGAAACACCATATATTTT.

The chain carries TRBV7-2 and TRBJ2-3, with 9 bases identical to TRBD1. The CDR3 is 16 amino acids. Looked up from germline, CDR1 is SGHTA and CDR2 is FQGNSA. Losses at the gene ends were 5 bases for V and 1 base for J; bases not matched to a gene: 7. CDR3 coding DNA: TGTGCCAGCAGCCCCGACAGGGGGATAGGCACAGATACGCAGTATTTT. As protein: CASSPDRGIGTDTQYF.

Comments on this clonotype: Given a much more abundant clone one base away, this may be a read error. Likely a read error: the CDR3 ends without its conserved phenylalanine or tryptophan. The chain joins TRBV4-2 to TRBJ2-7, with D uncertain. V dropped 3 bases and J dropped 6 bases, with 6 bases sitting between them. From germline, CDR1 is LGHNA and CDR2 YNFKEQ. The CDR3 sequence is 11 residues long. CDR3 loop: CASSQGFEQYL. The CDR3 bases are TGTGCCAGCAGCCAGGGGTTCGAGCAGTACCTC.

This clonotype was counted a few times. The J gene is TRBJ2-3, the V gene TRBV4-1, with TRBD1 matching over 7 bases. This CDR3 has 17 residues. CDR1 and CDR2 from the germline V gene are MGHRA and YSYEKL. With 1 base clipped from V and 2 bases from J, the junction kept 9 bases outside the gene matches. The CDR3 is CASSQGGTVGITDTQYF. CDR3 coding DNA: TGCGCCAGCAGCCAAGGAGGGACAGTCGGGATCACAGATACGCAGTATTTT.